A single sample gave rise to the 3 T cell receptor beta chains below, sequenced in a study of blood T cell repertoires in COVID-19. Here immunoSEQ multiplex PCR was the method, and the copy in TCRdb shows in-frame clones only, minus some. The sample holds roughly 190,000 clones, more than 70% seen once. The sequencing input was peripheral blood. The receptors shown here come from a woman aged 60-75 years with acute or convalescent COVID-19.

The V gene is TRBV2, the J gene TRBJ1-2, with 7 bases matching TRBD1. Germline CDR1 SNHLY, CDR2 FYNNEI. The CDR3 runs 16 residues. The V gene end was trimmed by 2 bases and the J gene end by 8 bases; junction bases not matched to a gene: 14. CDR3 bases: TGTGCCAGCAGTGAACGCTTTGAGTTTAGGGGGCGAGGCTACACCTTC. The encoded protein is CASSERFEFRGRGYTF.

CDR3 coding DNA: TGTGCCAGCAGCCCCGGGACTAGCAGCTACGAGCAGTACTTC. Translated, it gives CASSPGTSSYEQYF. The chain employs TRBV5-4 and TRBJ2-7; TRBD2 matches 9 bases. The germline gives CDR1 SGHNT, CDR2 YYREEE (reference sequence). J was trimmed by 3 bases and V by 4 bases; bases with no gene match: 5. The CDR3 loop spans 14 amino acids.

Here the CDR3 reads CASSTPTGGTFYNEQFF. The CDR3, as DNA: TGTGCCAGCAGCACCCCTACTGGGGGGACCTTCTACAATGAGCAGTTCTTC. The chain recombines TRBV27 with TRBJ2-1, with a weak D call TRBD2 (6 bases). The V end was cut by 6 bases, the J end by 3 bases, with 21 bases between. The germline gives CDR1 MNHEY, CDR2 SMNVEV (reference sequence). The CDR3 length is 17 residues.